This T cell receptor beta chain was identified during a study of cytomegalovirus exposure and HLA in healthy donors. Overall study results and limits: Cytomegalovirus-associated TCR beta chains were listed, numbering roughly 150. TCR beta V segments were, for the most part, productive about 87% or about 30% of the time in an earlier analysis. An Asian-associated ancestry cluster reportedly showed fewer N-insertions than the roughly 670-donor mean in a later analysis.

The PCR used 60 Vbeta and 13 Jbeta primers. Sequenced by immunoSEQ multiplex PCR; TCRdb stores in-frame clones only, minus some. The sample contains approximately 100,000 clones, 79% of which appear only once. Notes on this clone: Antigen specificity is unknown.

Germline V gene data show CDR1 as ENHRY and CDR2 as SYGVKD. This CDR3 is built from 16 residues. The V end lost 7 bases, the J end lost 5 bases, and 23 bases lay between the germline ends. The origin of this receptor is a man aged 50 to 59 in good health and CMV-seropositive. The sample was PBMCs. J is TRBJ1-1 and V is TRBV10-3, with a weak D call TRBD1 (5 bases). CDR3: CAINGPGVGGRTEAFF. DNA for the CDR3: TGTGCCATCAACGGTCCCGGGGTGGGGGGGAGGACTGAAGCTTTCTTT.